This T cell receptor (beta chain) was recovered during a study of blood T cell repertoires in COVID-19. The table lists this clone with a count of one. This CDR3 comprises 15 residues. Germline values: CDR1 SGHDN, CDR2 FVKESK. Trimming took 2 bases from V and 4 from J, leaving 14 bases between them. Generated by immunoSEQ multiplex PCR, the TCRdb table keeps only in-frame clones and is missing some. The sample has about 300,000 clones, around 89% seen once; the top ten hold approximately 4.2%. Input material: peripheral blood. The chain links TRBV14 to TRBJ1-1, with D unresolved. The sequence came from a man aged 35 to 55 with acute or convalescent COVID-19. CDR3 bases: TGTGCCAGCAGCCAACTTGGCTTTCCGGGCACTGAAGCTTTCTTT. Translated: CASSQLGFPGTEAFF.